The rows below give T cell receptor beta chains drawn from one sample of a study of PD-1 blockade in classical Hodgkin lymphoma. The assay was immunoSEQ multiplex PCR, and TCRdb's table has in-frame clones only and misses some. The repertoire consists of almost 9,500 clones, with 75% to 95% occurring once and the leading ten covering 7% to 8.5%. The sample comprised CD8+ T cells from blood. These TCRs come from a human donor with classical Hodgkin lymphoma. The CDR3 runs from the conserved cysteine through the conserved F or W. The D gene is left open where the match is weak. The size entry is marked missing in some rows and otherwise reads once, few, many or a size class.

TRBJ1-6 few TRBV5-4 NA CASSLGVRSPLHF TGTGCCAGCAGCTTGGGGGTTAGGTCACCCCTCCACTTT
TRBJ2-3 NA TRBV7-2 TRBD2 CASSLTGGTHDTQYF TGTGCCAGCAGCTTAACGGGGGGAACCCACGATACGCAGTATTTT
TRBJ2-1 NA TRBV28 TRBD1 CASSLDRGSYNEQFF TGTGCCAGCAGTCTTGACAGGGGGTCTTACAATGAGCAGTTCTTC
TRBJ1-6 NA TRBV27 NA CASSLSGLGSPLHF TGTGCCAGCAGTTTATCGGGGTTAGGGTCACCCCTCCACTTT
TRBJ2-3 NA TRBV6-4 TRBD2 CASSASGGTDTQYF TGTGCCAGCAGTGCTAGCGGGGGGACAGATACGCAGTATTTT
TRBJ1-1 NA TRBV4-2 NA CASSRKGITEAFF TGTGCCAGCAGCCGAAAGGGGATCACTGAAGCTTTCTTT
TRBJ2-1 NA TRBV7-9 NA CATLVGYEQFF TGTGCCACCTTAGTGGGGTATGAGCAGTTCTTC
TRBJ1-2 few TRBV6-5 NA CASSYGNGYTF TGTGCCAGCAGTTACGGAAATGGCTACACCTTC
TRBJ2-7 NA TRBV19 TRBD2 CASSIGGGPDYSYEQYF TGTGCCAGTAGTATCGGGGGGGGGCCCGACTACTCCTACGAGCAGTACTTC
TRBJ1-2 NA TRBV25-1 TRBD1 CASSSWDSNYGYTF TGTGCCAGCAGTTCTTGGGACAGTAACTATGGCTACACCTTC
TRBJ2-7 NA TRBV5-5 TRBD2 CASSDGGSAYEQYF TGTGCCAGCAGCGACGGCGGGAGTGCGTACGAGCAGTACTTC
TRBJ2-7 NA TRBV28 TRBD2 CASSDITAGGSYEQYF TGTGCCAGCAGTGATATTACAGCGGGAGGCTCTTACGAGCAGTACTTC
TRBJ1-4 few TRBV6-5 TRBD1 CASSYLTGANEKLFF TGTGCCAGCAGTTATTTGACAGGGGCTAATGAAAAACTGTTTTTT
TRBJ2-7 NA TRBV2 NA CASRRLGSYEQYF TGTGCCAGCAGGCGCCTAGGCTCCTACGAGCAGTACTTC
TRBJ1-5 NA TRBV5-1 NA CASSLGASNQPQHF TGCGCCAGCAGCTTGGGAGCTAGCAATCAGCCCCAGCATTTT
TRBJ1-2 NA TRBV25-1 NA CASSEGPLETGISYGYTF TGTGCCAGCAGTGAAGGACCTCTGGAGACAGGTATAAGCTATGGCTACACCTTC
TRBJ2-7 NA TRBV28 TRBD1 CASSNRQGVSEQYF TGTGCCAGCAGTAATCGACAGGGTGTGTCCGAGCAGTACTTC
TRBJ1-1 NA TRBV27 TRBD1 CASSSPLTGITEAFF TGTGCCAGCAGTTCCCCCCTGACAGGGATAACTGAAGCTTTCTTT
TRBJ2-1 NA TRBV5-5 NA CASSFLRGFYNEQFF TGTGCCAGCAGCTTCTTGCGGGGCTTCTACAATGAGCAGTTCTTC
TRBJ2-5 NA TRBV6-8 NA CATLAHQETQYF TGTGCCACCCTAGCGCATCAAGAGACCCAGTACTTC
TRBJ2-1 once TRBV6-4 TRBD2 CASSPGTSGAREQFF TGTGCCAGCAGCCCCGGGACTAGCGGGGCTCGTGAGCAGTTCTTC
TRBJ2-7 NA TRBV10-3 TRBD1 CAISEGQGLVGQYF TGTGCCATCAGTGAGGGACAGGGGTTGGTAGGGCAGTACTTC
TRBJ2-7 NA TRBV27 NA CASRPGASYEQYF TGTGCCAGCAGGCCGGGGGCGTCCTACGAGCAGTACTTC
TRBJ1-1 NA TRBV19 NA CASSIWPPSYTEAFF TGTGCCAGTAGTATCTGGCCACCTTCTTACACTGAAGCTTTCTTT
TRBJ2-1 NA TRBV7-6 NA CASSLDRGSYNEQFF TGTGCCAGCAGCTTAGATCGGGGCTCCTACAATGAGCAGTTCTTC
TRBJ2-3 NA TRBV19 NA CASSIAGVNTDTQYF TGTGCCAGTAGTATTGCAGGGGTTAACACAGATACGCAGTATTTT
TRBJ1-1 NA TRBV7-8 NA CASSLKSITQGEAFF TGTGCCAGCAGCTTAAAGTCAATAACACAGGGTGAAGCTTTCTTT
TRBJ2-7 NA TRBV9 NA CASSVGIGISYEQYF TGTGCCAGCAGCGTAGGAATAGGAATTTCCTACGAGCAGTACTTC
TRBJ2-7 once TRBV5-4 TRBD2 CASSFPSSGGTYEQYF TGTGCCAGCAGCTTTCCCTCTAGCGGGGGAACCTACGAGCAGTACTTC